This T cell receptor (beta chain) was found in a study of T cell responses to AZD1222 COVID-19 vaccine. Broader study findings: Close to half of all spike-specific TCRs reportedly target regions of the variants that are unmutated.

This CDR3 is 16 amino acids long. V lost 1 base, J lost 5 bases, and 3 bases stayed unmatched. Germline V gene lookup returns CDR1 SGHTA and CDR2 FQGTGA. Profiled with immunoSEQ multiplex PCR; TCRdb holds only in-frame clones, not every one. The data hold about 92,000 clones, with more than 75% observed a single time. To note about this clone: Its target is not known.

This TCR derives from an adult in good health. The starting material was peripheral blood, obtained on day 0 of AZD1222 vaccination. The chain employs TRBV7-3 and TRBJ2-2; TRBD1 matches 11 bases. The CDR3 region is CASSLRGQGETGELFF. CDR3 nucleotide sequence: TGTGCCAGCAGCTTAAGGGGACAGGGGGAGACCGGGGAGCTGTTTTTT.